This is a list of T cell receptor beta chains from one sample in a study of early T cells in non-severe SARS-CoV-2 infection. TCRdb analysed the 5' RACE reads with MiXCR anew, one entry per CDR3 protein. Among about 40,000 distinct CDR3 sequences, about 4.9% were seen once, and the ten largest hold 4.8%. Sequencing was performed on whole blood. The source of these receptors is an adult who was a healthcare worker with PCR-confirmed SARS-CoV-2 infection or an uninfected control (not recorded which). Each CDR3 is given with its conserved first and last residue. Each record gives: J gene, D gene, V gene, clone size, CDR3 DNA, CDR3 protein. The D gene is left open where the match is weak. Part of the rows lack a size; the others show once, few, many or a class for expanded clones.

TRBJ2-4	.	TRBV28	.	.	CASTSTGTLLRAKNIQYF
TRBJ2-7	TRBD1	TRBV7-8	.	TGTGCCAGCAGCTCTCCGGGACAGGGGAACTACGAGCAGTACTTC	CASSSPGQGNYEQYF
TRBJ2-3	TRBD2	TRBV18	.	TGTGCCAGCTCAAGGACTAGCGGAGATACGCAGTATTTT	CASSRTSGDTQYF
TRBJ2-2	.	TRBV27	many	TGTGCCAGCAGTCCCTGGGGCGGTGCGAACACCGGGGAGCTGTTTTTT	CASSPWGGANTGELFF
TRBJ1-1	.	TRBV29-1	few	TGCAGCGTTGGTGGTATGAACACTGAAGCTTTCTTT	CSVGGMNTEAFF
TRBJ1-6	.	TRBV4-3	many	TGCGCCAGCAGCCAAGATCGAGACAGTCTCGGCTCACCCCTCCACTTT	CASSQDRDSLGSPLHF
TRBJ1-4	.	TRBV2	many	TGTGCCAGCAGTGAACCGATAGGGCGTAATGAAAAACTGTTTTTT	CASSEPIGRNEKLFF
TRBJ1-6	.	TRBV6-5	.	TGTGCCAGCAGTTCCTTGTTCCCCGACGGTAATTCACCCCTCCACTTT	CASSSLFPDGNSPLHF
TRBJ2-5	.	TRBV7-2	many	TGTGCCAGCAGCAAACCTCCGGAGACCCAGTACTTC	CASSKPPETQYF
TRBJ2-1	TRBD1	TRBV11-2	many	TGTGCCAGCAGCTTGGAAGACAGGGGGGCCTACAATGAGCAGTTCTTC	CASSLEDRGAYNEQFF
TRBJ2-1	.	TRBV7-9	many	TGTGCCAGCACACTGGGGAGGGGGCTGTATGAGCAGTTCTTC	CASTLGRGLYEQFF
TRBJ2-1	.	TRBV5-1	few	TGCGCCAGCACCACCGGGACCGTCGGGTACAATGAGCAGTTCTTC	CASTTGTVGYNEQFF
TRBJ2-7	TRBD1	TRBV29-1	many	TGCAGCGTCGACACCGGGACAGGGGACACCTACGAGCAGTACTTC	CSVDTGTGDTYEQYF
TRBJ2-3	.	TRBV18	.	TGTGCCAGCTCACTCACAGATGCGCAGTATTTT	CASSLTDAQYF
TRBJ2-7	TRBD2	TRBV6-5	few	TGTGCCAGCAGTTACTCGGGGGGGGACTCCTACGAGCAGTACTTC	CASSYSGGDSYEQYF
TRBJ2-3	.	TRBV20-1	.	TGCAGTGCTAGAAACTCGGGGACAGATACGCAGTATTTT	CSARNSGTDTQYF
TRBJ2-7	.	TRBV7-7	few	TGTGCTAGCAGCTTGGACAGTTCAACCTACGAGCAGTACTTC	CASSLDSSTYEQYF
TRBJ2-1	.	TRBV15	many	TGTGCCACCAGCAGAGATTTGGTAGGGGAGCAGTTCTTC	CATSRDLVGEQFF
TRBJ2-3	TRBD2	TRBV5-1	once	TGCGCCAGCAGCTTGGGAGGACTAGCGGGCACAGATACGCAGTATTTT	CASSLGGLAGTDTQYF